The subject of this entry is one T cell receptor (beta chain). Its antigen is not known. Graft tissue processing released intraepithelial and lamina propria lymphocytes. The data stem from a study of graft-versus-host responses after intestinal transplantation. The table came from immunoSEQ multiplex PCR; TCRdb's copy has only in-frame clones and leaves some out. In the table there are 20,000 or so clones, roughly three quarters of which are singletons. V was pared by 3 bases and J by 5 bases, with 13 bases between. In germline, CDR1 is SNHLY, CDR2 FYNNEI. This CDR3 has 14 amino acids. Study-wide points: Present in recipient marrow, GvH clones included some that appeared first in ileum or blood.

The sequencing here drew on ileum tissue, taken roughly 3 weeks after intestinal transplant. This chain joins TRBV2 and TRBJ1-2, with D possibly TRBD1 on 5 matching bases. This TCR was sampled from a human patient who received an intestinal transplant, so some T cells may come from the graft donor. CDR3 in amino acids: CASSDLGVRYGYTF. CDR3 DNA sequence: TGTGCCAGCAGTGACCTAGGGGTTAGATATGGCTACACCTTC.